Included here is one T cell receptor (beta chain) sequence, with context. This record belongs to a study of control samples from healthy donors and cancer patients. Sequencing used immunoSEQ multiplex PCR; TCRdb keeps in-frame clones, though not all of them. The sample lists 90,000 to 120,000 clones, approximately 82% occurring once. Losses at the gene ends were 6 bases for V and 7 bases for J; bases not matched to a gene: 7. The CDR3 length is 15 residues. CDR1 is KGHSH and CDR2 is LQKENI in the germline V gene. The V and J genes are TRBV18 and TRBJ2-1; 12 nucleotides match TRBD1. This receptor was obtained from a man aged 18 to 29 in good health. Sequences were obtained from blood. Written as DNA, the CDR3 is TGTGCCAGCTCCCCCGGGACAGGGGGCCCGAATGAGCAGTTCTTC. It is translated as CASSPGTGGPNEQFF.